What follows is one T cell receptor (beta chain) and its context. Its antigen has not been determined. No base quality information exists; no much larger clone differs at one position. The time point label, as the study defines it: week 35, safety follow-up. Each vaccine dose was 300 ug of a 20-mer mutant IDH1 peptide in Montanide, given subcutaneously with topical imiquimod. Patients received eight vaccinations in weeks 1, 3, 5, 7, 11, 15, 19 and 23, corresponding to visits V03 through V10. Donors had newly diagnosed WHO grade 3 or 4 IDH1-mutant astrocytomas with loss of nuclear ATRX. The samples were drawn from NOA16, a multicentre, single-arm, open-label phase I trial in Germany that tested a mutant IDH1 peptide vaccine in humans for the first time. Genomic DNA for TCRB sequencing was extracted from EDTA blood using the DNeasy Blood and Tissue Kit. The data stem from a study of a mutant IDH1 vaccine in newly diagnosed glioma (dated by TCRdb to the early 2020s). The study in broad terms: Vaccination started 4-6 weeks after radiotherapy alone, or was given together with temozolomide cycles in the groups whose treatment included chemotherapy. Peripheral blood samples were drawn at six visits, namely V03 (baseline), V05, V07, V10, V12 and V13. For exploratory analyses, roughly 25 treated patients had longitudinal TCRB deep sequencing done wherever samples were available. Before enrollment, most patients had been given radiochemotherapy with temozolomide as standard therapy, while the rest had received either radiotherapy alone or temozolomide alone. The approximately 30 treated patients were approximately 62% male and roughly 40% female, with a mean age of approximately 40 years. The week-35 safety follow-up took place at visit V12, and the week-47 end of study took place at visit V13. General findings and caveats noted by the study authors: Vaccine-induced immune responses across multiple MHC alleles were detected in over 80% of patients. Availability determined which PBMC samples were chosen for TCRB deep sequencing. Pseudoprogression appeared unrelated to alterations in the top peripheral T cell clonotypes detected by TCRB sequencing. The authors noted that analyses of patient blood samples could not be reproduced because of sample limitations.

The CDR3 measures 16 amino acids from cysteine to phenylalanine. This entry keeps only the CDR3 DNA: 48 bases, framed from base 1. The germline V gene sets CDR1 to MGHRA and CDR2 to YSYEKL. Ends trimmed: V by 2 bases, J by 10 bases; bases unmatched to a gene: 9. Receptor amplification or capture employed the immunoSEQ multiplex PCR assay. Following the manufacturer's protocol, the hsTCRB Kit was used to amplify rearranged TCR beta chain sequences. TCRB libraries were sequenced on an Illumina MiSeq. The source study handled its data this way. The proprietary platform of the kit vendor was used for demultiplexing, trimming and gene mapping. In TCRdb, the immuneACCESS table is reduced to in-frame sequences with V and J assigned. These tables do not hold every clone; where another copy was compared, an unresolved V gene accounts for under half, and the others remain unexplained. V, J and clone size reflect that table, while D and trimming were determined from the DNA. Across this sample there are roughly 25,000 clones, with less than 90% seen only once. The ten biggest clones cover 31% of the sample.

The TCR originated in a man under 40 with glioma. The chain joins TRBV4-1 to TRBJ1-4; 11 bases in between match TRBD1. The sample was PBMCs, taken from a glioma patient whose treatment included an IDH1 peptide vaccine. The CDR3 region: CASSQIGTGGTGKLFF. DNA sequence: TGCGCCAGCAGCCAAATAGGGACAGGGGGGACGGGAAAACTGTTTTTT.